This T cell receptor beta chain was identified in a study of T cell clonotyping in hematopoietic cell transplantation. The repertoire was sequenced with immunoSEQ multiplex PCR; TCRdb's copy has only in-frame clones and lacks some. Among around 4,600 clones listed, about 77% were seen once. V was trimmed by 6 bases and J by 4 bases, leaving 15 bases between them. This CDR3 is 14 amino acids long. Per the germline V gene, CDR1 is MNHNS and CDR2 is SASEGT. J is TRBJ1-2 and V is TRBV6-1; D remains ambiguous. This TCR was sampled from a female patient in her fifties or sixties who had an allogeneic stem cell transplant from an unrelated donor, so the T cells may come from the graft donor. Some clones in this sample may be carry-over from other donors' samples. The specimen comprised peripheral blood mononuclear cells, sampled 100 days after allogeneic stem cell transplant. The CDR3 sequence: CASRPGGLGYGYTF. The CDR3 DNA reads as TGTGCCAGCAGACCTGGCGGGTTGGGCTATGGCTACACCTTC.